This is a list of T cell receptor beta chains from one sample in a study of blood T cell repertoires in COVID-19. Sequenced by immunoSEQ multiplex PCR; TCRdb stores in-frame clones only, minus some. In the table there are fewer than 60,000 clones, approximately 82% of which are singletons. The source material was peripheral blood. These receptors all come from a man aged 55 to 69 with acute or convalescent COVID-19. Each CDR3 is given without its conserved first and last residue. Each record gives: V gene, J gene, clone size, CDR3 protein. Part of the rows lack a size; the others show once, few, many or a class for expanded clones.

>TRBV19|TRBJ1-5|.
ASTPTQSASLIPQH
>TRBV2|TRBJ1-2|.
ASMILREIDGYT
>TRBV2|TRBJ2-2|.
ASSDPPGRGRGELF
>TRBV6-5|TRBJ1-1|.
ASSTQQGLNTEAF
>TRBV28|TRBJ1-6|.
ASSQQGADSPLH
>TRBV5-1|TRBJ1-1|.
ASSLRTEGLNTEAF
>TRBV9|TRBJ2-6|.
ASSVSSGANVLT
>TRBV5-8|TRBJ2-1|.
ASRGGLRGRYNEQF
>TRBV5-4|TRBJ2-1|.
ASSLGGGLYNEQF
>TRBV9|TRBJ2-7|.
ASSDQTGPLSEQY
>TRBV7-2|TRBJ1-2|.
ASSLDNISGYT
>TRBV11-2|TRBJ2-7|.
ASSVGHTYEQY
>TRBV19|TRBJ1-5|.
ASSLTGGFNQPQH
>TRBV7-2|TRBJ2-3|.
ASSSRLAGGRDTQY
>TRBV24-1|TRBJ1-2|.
ATSDPDSKANYGYT
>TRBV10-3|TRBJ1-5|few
AISVSGGNQPQH
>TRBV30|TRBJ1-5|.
AWSVVGGGNQPQH
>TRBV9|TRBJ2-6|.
ASSVDGGAGANVLT
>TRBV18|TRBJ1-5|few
ASSRYSNQPQH
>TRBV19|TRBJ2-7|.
ASSMSTTYEQY
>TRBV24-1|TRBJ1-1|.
ATSDSRRGRGTEAF
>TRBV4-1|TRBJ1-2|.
ASSQTGGWNYGYT
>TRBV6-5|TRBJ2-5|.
ASSSREASRY
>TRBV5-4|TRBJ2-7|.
ASSLDSRGGDYEQY
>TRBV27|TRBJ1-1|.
ASSPQQGRGTEAF
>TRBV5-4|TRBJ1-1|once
ASSLGGPGMNTEAF
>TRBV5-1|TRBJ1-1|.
ASSLGGPTEAF
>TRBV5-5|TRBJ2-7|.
ASSPRRDGYEQY
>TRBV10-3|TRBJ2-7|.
AISESDRQGYEQY
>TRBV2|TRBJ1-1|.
ASSASRVGNTEAF
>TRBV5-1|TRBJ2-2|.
ASSLSPGKDTGELF
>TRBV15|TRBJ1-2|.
ATSRDLAGGNGYT
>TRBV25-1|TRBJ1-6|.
ASSSTGSYNSPLH
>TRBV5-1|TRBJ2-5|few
ASSALSSGDRLRETQY
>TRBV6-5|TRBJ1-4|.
ASRDSLTGEKLF
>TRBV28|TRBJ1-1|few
ASRLMGGQTEAF
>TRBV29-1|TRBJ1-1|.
SVEVRGQTEAF
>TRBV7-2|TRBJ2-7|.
ASSFRVDEQY
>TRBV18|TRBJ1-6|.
ASSSSQGAGSPLH
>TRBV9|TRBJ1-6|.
ASSVEDRDSPLH
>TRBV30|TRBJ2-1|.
AWRTGFSYNEQF
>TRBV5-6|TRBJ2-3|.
ASSGPGQSTDTQY
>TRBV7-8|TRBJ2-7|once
ASSPDRGEQY
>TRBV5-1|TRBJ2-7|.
ASSLALGSQAYEQY
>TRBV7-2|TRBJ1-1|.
ASSLRGQVMAF
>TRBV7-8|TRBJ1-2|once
ASSLRLGQGGHNYGYT
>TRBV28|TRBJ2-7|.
ASRSGKPYEQY
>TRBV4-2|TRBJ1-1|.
ASSQEYRGGTEAF
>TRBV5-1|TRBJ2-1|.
ASSLESGKFEQF
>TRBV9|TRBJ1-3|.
ASSSRSARSGNTIY
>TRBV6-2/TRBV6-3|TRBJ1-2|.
ASSSEDSRDGYT
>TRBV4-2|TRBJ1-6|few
ASSPGHFGNSPLH
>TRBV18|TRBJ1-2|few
ASSPGQINYGYT
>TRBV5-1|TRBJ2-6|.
ASSLVQITSGANVLT
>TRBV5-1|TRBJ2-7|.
ASSSQRGGEQY
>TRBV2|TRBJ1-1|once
ASSERPYTEAF
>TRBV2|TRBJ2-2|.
ASSEGTAYTGELF
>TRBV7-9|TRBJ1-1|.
ASSPQGTVNTEAF
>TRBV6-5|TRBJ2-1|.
ASGRGAPPFPEQF